This T cell receptor (beta chain) was sequenced in a study of control samples from healthy donors and cancer patients. This CDR3 comprises 15 residues. The V gene's germline CDR1 is KGHSH and CDR2 LQKENI. Trimming cost V 3 bases and J 0 bases, with 11 bases left between them. This clone was observed a single time. Profiled with immunoSEQ multiplex PCR; TCRdb holds only in-frame clones, not every one. The sample contains 120,000 to 150,000 clones, about 91% of which appear only once. This chain connects TRBV18 to TRBJ2-5; TRBD1 is a possible D gene (6 bases). This sequence originates from a man aged 25 to 40 in good health. Sequenced: blood. The CDR3 DNA sequence: TGTGCCAGCTCACCCAGACAGGTCAACCAAGAGACCCAGTACTTC. Amino acid sequence: CASSPRQVNQETQYF.